The rows below give T cell receptor beta chains drawn from one sample of a study of cytomegalovirus exposure and HLA in healthy donors. Measured with immunoSEQ multiplex PCR; TCRdb has only the in-frame clones, and not every one. This sample has some 90,000 clones, with about four fifths found just once. Sequenced sample: PBMCs. All receptors derive from a woman in her 70s in good health and CMV-seropositive. The CDR3 runs from the conserved cysteine through the conserved F or W. A D gene is named only where the DNA matches it firmly. A row's size may be missing; if present it is once, few, many or a size class.

v_call: TRBV27; clone_size: NA; j_call: TRBJ2-2; d_call: NA; cdr3_aa: CASMGPASTGELFF; cdr3_nt: TGTGCCAGCATGGGGCCTGCAAGCACCGGGGAGCTGTTTTTT
v_call: TRBV2; clone_size: once; j_call: TRBJ2-7; d_call: NA; cdr3_aa: CASSRRGNYEQYF; cdr3_nt: TGTGCCAGCAGCCGCAGGGGTAACTACGAGCAGTACTTC
v_call: TRBV28; clone_size: NA; j_call: TRBJ2-7; d_call: NA; cdr3_aa: CASSLYLTRGNYEQYF; cdr3_nt: TGTGCCAGCAGTTTATACTTGACAAGGGGGAACTACGAGCAGTACTTC
v_call: TRBV29-1; clone_size: NA; j_call: TRBJ2-7; d_call: NA; cdr3_aa: CSVTPGSAQYEQYF; cdr3_nt: TGCAGCGTGACGCCAGGGTCAGCCCAATACGAGCAGTACTTC
v_call: TRBV9; clone_size: few; j_call: TRBJ2-6; d_call: TRBD2; cdr3_aa: CASSVGLAASGANVLTF; cdr3_nt: TGTGCCAGCAGCGTAGGACTAGCGGCTTCTGGGGCCAACGTCCTGACTTTC
v_call: TRBV6-1; clone_size: NA; j_call: TRBJ2-7; d_call: NA; cdr3_aa: CASGALIEQYF; cdr3_nt: TGTGCCAGTGGGGCTCTAATCGAGCAGTACTTC
v_call: TRBV5-1; clone_size: NA; j_call: TRBJ2-2; d_call: TRBD1; cdr3_aa: CASSSLTGGANTGELFF; cdr3_nt: TGCGCCAGCAGCTCCCTAACAGGGGGCGCCAACACCGGGGAGCTGTTTTTT
v_call: TRBV2; clone_size: few; j_call: TRBJ2-7; d_call: NA; cdr3_aa: CASTKNGQNEQYF; cdr3_nt: TGTGCCAGCACCAAGAATGGGCAAAACGAGCAGTACTTC
v_call: TRBV9; clone_size: NA; j_call: TRBJ2-7; d_call: TRBD1; cdr3_aa: CASSVGQGAYEQYF; cdr3_nt: TGTGCCAGCAGCGTGGGACAGGGGGCCTACGAGCAGTACTTC
v_call: TRBV4-1; clone_size: NA; j_call: TRBJ1-2; d_call: TRBD1; cdr3_aa: CASSLPTGEDSYGYTF; cdr3_nt: TGCGCCAGCAGCCTCCCGACAGGGGAGGATTCGTATGGCTACACCTTC
v_call: TRBV5-1; clone_size: NA; j_call: TRBJ1-1; d_call: TRBD1; cdr3_aa: CASSLQDRGLTEAFF; cdr3_nt: TGCGCCAGCAGCTTGCAAGACAGGGGGCTTACTGAAGCTTTCTTT
v_call: TRBV10-3; clone_size: once; j_call: TRBJ1-1; d_call: NA; cdr3_aa: CAISESTTGMNTEAFF; cdr3_nt: TGTGCCATCAGTGAGTCGACGACAGGTATGAACACTGAAGCTTTCTTT
v_call: TRBV2; clone_size: NA; j_call: TRBJ1-5; d_call: NA; cdr3_aa: CASSEARGGPRHF; cdr3_nt: TGTGCCAGCAGTGAAGCGCGGGGGGGACCCAGGCATTTT
v_call: TRBV6-5; clone_size: NA; j_call: TRBJ1-5; d_call: NA; cdr3_aa: CASSYSRGHSNQPQHF; cdr3_nt: TGTGCCAGCAGTTACTCGAGGGGACATAGCAATCAGCCCCAGCATTTT
v_call: TRBV4-2; clone_size: NA; j_call: TRBJ2-2; d_call: TRBD2; cdr3_aa: CASSQERGGVGELFF; cdr3_nt: TGTGCCAGCAGCCAAGAGCGGGGGGGGGTCGGGGAGCTGTTTTTT
v_call: TRBV7-3; clone_size: NA; j_call: TRBJ2-2; d_call: NA; cdr3_aa: CASSLTWGHGMGGELFF; cdr3_nt: TGTGCCAGCAGCTTAACCTGGGGGCACGGAATGGGCGGGGAGCTGTTTTTT
v_call: TRBV7-2; clone_size: NA; j_call: TRBJ1-2; d_call: NA; cdr3_aa: CASRPYSRETGYTF; cdr3_nt: TGTGCCAGCAGACCCTACAGCAGGGAAACTGGCTACACCTTC
v_call: TRBV9; clone_size: few; j_call: TRBJ1-4; d_call: NA; cdr3_aa: CASSPHRGEKLFF; cdr3_nt: TGTGCCAGCAGCCCTCATAGGGGAGAAAAACTGTTTTTT
v_call: TRBV7-9; clone_size: NA; j_call: TRBJ2-7; d_call: NA; cdr3_aa: CASSLRDSAPYEQYF; cdr3_nt: TGTGCCAGCAGCTTGCGGGACAGTGCCCCCTACGAGCAGTACTTC
v_call: TRBV2; clone_size: NA; j_call: TRBJ2-3; d_call: TRBD2; cdr3_aa: CASSTSGGGTDTQYF; cdr3_nt: TGTGCCAGCAGTACTAGCGGGGGGGGGACAGATACGCAGTATTTT
v_call: TRBV6-1; clone_size: NA; j_call: TRBJ1-6; d_call: TRBD1; cdr3_aa: CASRGTGHSRSLHF; cdr3_nt: TGTGCCAGCAGGGGGACAGGCCACTCAAGATCACTCCACTTT
v_call: TRBV28; clone_size: NA; j_call: TRBJ2-7; d_call: NA; cdr3_aa: CASRQTEQYF; cdr3_nt: TGTGCCAGCAGACAGACAGAGCAGTACTTC
v_call: TRBV29-1; clone_size: NA; j_call: TRBJ2-7; d_call: NA; cdr3_aa: CSVEVGREYF; cdr3_nt: TGCAGCGTTGAAGTCGGGAGAGAGTACTTC
v_call: TRBV5-1; clone_size: few; j_call: TRBJ2-1; d_call: TRBD2; cdr3_aa: CASSPRLAENEQFF; cdr3_nt: TGCGCCAGCAGCCCAAGACTAGCGGAGAATGAGCAGTTCTTC
v_call: TRBV29-1; clone_size: few; j_call: TRBJ2-1; d_call: NA; cdr3_aa: CSVRPGPEGGEQFF; cdr3_nt: TGCAGCGTCCGACCGGGACCCGAGGGAGGTGAGCAGTTCTTC
v_call: TRBV11-1; clone_size: NA; j_call: TRBJ2-5; d_call: TRBD2; cdr3_aa: CASSQWRLAGETQYF; cdr3_nt: TGTGCCAGCAGCCAATGGCGACTAGCTGGAGAGACCCAGTACTTC
v_call: TRBV2; clone_size: NA; j_call: TRBJ1-5; d_call: NA; cdr3_aa: CASSVLGGSNQPQHF; cdr3_nt: TGTGCCAGCAGTGTCCTGGGGGGATCCAATCAGCCCCAGCATTTT
v_call: TRBV9; clone_size: NA; j_call: TRBJ2-7; d_call: TRBD2; cdr3_aa: CASSVEPSGTTYEQYF; cdr3_nt: TGTGCCAGCAGCGTAGAACCAAGCGGGACTACCTACGAGCAGTACTTC
v_call: TRBV10-3; clone_size: NA; j_call: TRBJ2-5; d_call: TRBD1; cdr3_aa: CAISTGTGKGQETQYF; cdr3_nt: TGTGCCATCAGTACCGGGACAGGGAAAGGTCAAGAGACCCAGTACTTC
v_call: TRBV4-2; clone_size: NA; j_call: TRBJ2-5; d_call: NA; cdr3_aa: CASSQGPDRQETQYF; cdr3_nt: TGTGCCAGCAGCCAAGGCCCAGACAGGCAAGAGACCCAGTACTTC
v_call: TRBV7-2; clone_size: NA; j_call: TRBJ2-7; d_call: TRBD1; cdr3_aa: CASSRDSSYEQYF; cdr3_nt: TGTGCCAGCAGCCGGGACAGCTCCTACGAGCAGTACTTC
v_call: TRBV5-6; clone_size: NA; j_call: TRBJ1-5; d_call: TRBD1; cdr3_aa: CASSLQGPGQPQHF; cdr3_nt: TGTGCCAGCAGCTTACAGGGGCCGGGTCAGCCCCAGCATTTT
v_call: TRBV6-5; clone_size: few; j_call: TRBJ1-1; d_call: NA; cdr3_aa: CASGVTGYTEAFF; cdr3_nt: TGTGCCAGCGGGGTGACAGGCTACACTGAAGCTTTCTTT
v_call: TRBV28; clone_size: NA; j_call: TRBJ1-5; d_call: NA; cdr3_aa: CASDSASTYQPQHF; cdr3_nt: TGTGCCAGCGACTCCGCGTCTACTTATCAGCCCCAGCATTTT
v_call: TRBV7-9; clone_size: NA; j_call: TRBJ2-1; d_call: TRBD2; cdr3_aa: CASSLTSGSRGEQFF; cdr3_nt: TGTGCCAGCAGCCTGACTAGCGGGAGCAGGGGAGAGCAGTTCTTC
v_call: TRBV19; clone_size: few; j_call: TRBJ1-1; d_call: NA; cdr3_aa: CGSRSGGTRNTEAFF; cdr3_nt: TGTGGCAGTCGATCCGGGGGGACCCGGAACACTGAAGCTTTCTTT
v_call: TRBV7-3; clone_size: NA; j_call: TRBJ2-1; d_call: NA; cdr3_aa: CASSSLGVKNNEQFF; cdr3_nt: TGTGCCAGCAGCTCGCTAGGGGTCAAAAACAATGAGCAGTTCTTC
v_call: TRBV9; clone_size: NA; j_call: TRBJ2-7; d_call: NA; cdr3_aa: CASSVGPRVGLVEQYF; cdr3_nt: TGTGCCAGCAGCGTAGGTCCGCGGGTTGGTTTGGTCGAGCAGTACTTC
v_call: TRBV14; clone_size: NA; j_call: TRBJ2-1; d_call: TRBD1; cdr3_aa: CASSHRGFGNEQFF; cdr3_nt: TGTGCCAGCAGCCACAGGGGGTTTGGCAATGAGCAGTTCTTC
v_call: TRBV19; clone_size: NA; j_call: TRBJ1-2; d_call: NA; cdr3_aa: CASTFNSDYGYTF; cdr3_nt: TGTGCCAGTACCTTCAACAGTGACTATGGCTACACCTTC
v_call: TRBV2; clone_size: NA; j_call: TRBJ1-5; d_call: NA; cdr3_aa: CASRGQGSSQPQHF; cdr3_nt: TGTGCCAGCAGGGGGCAGGGGAGCAGTCAGCCCCAGCATTTT
v_call: TRBV5-6; clone_size: once; j_call: TRBJ2-7; d_call: TRBD1; cdr3_aa: CASSLDRGYEQYF; cdr3_nt: TGTGCCAGCAGCTTGGACAGGGGCTACGAGCAGTACTTC
v_call: TRBV7-3; clone_size: NA; j_call: TRBJ1-1; d_call: TRBD1; cdr3_aa: CASSSGTVNTEAFF; cdr3_nt: TGTGCCAGCAGCTCTGGGACAGTGAACACTGAAGCTTTCTTT
v_call: TRBV5-1; clone_size: few; j_call: TRBJ1-1; d_call: TRBD1; cdr3_aa: CASSVDRAKYTEAFF; cdr3_nt: TGCGCCAGCAGCGTCGACAGGGCTAAATATACTGAAGCTTTCTTT
v_call: TRBV4-1; clone_size: NA; j_call: TRBJ2-3; d_call: NA; cdr3_aa: CASSQTPGRGGTDTQYF; cdr3_nt: TGCGCCAGCAGCCAAACCCCTGGCAGGGGCGGCACAGATACGCAGTATTTT
v_call: TRBV11-2; clone_size: few; j_call: TRBJ2-7; d_call: NA; cdr3_aa: CASSLLSRGDYEQYF; cdr3_nt: TGTGCCAGCAGCTTATTGAGCAGGGGGGACTACGAGCAGTACTTC
v_call: TRBV5-1; clone_size: NA; j_call: TRBJ1-1; d_call: NA; cdr3_aa: CASSTSGLTEAFF; cdr3_nt: TGCGCCAGCAGCACTAGTGGATTAACTGAAGCTTTCTTT
v_call: TRBV6-6; clone_size: NA; j_call: TRBJ2-7; d_call: NA; cdr3_aa: CASSWRRSNYEQYF; cdr3_nt: TGTGCCAGCAGTTGGAGACGGAGCAACTACGAGCAGTACTTC
v_call: TRBV4-2; clone_size: few; j_call: TRBJ2-3; d_call: TRBD1; cdr3_aa: CASSQTGTGEIADTQYF; cdr3_nt: TGTGCCAGCAGCCAAACCGGGACAGGAGAAATCGCAGATACGCAGTATTTT
v_call: TRBV28; clone_size: NA; j_call: TRBJ2-3; d_call: TRBD2; cdr3_aa: CASSAPGTSGRGTQYF; cdr3_nt: TGTGCCAGCAGTGCACCCGGGACTAGCGGGAGGGGTACGCAGTATTTT
v_call: TRBV28; clone_size: NA; j_call: TRBJ1-1; d_call: NA; cdr3_aa: CASSFRGYTEAFF; cdr3_nt: TGTGCCAGCAGTTTTAGAGGGTACACTGAAGCTTTCTTT
v_call: TRBV7-9; clone_size: NA; j_call: TRBJ1-6; d_call: NA; cdr3_aa: CASSSDGQRDSPLHF; cdr3_nt: TGTGCCAGCAGCTCAGACGGACAGAGAGATTCACCCCTCCACTTT
v_call: TRBV18; clone_size: once; j_call: TRBJ2-2; d_call: TRBD2; cdr3_aa: CASSPLASGRTNTGELFF; cdr3_nt: TGTGCCAGCTCACCACTGGCTAGCGGGAGGACGAACACCGGGGAGCTGTTTTTT
v_call: TRBV6-5; clone_size: NA; j_call: TRBJ1-2; d_call: TRBD1; cdr3_aa: CASSYRTGGRDGYTF; cdr3_nt: TGTGCCAGCAGTTATCGGACAGGCGGCAGGGATGGCTACACCTTC
v_call: TRBV12-5; clone_size: NA; j_call: TRBJ1-5; d_call: TRBD1; cdr3_aa: CASGAGTGSYQPQHF; cdr3_nt: TGTGCTAGTGGTGCGGGGACAGGGAGCTATCAGCCCCAGCATTTT